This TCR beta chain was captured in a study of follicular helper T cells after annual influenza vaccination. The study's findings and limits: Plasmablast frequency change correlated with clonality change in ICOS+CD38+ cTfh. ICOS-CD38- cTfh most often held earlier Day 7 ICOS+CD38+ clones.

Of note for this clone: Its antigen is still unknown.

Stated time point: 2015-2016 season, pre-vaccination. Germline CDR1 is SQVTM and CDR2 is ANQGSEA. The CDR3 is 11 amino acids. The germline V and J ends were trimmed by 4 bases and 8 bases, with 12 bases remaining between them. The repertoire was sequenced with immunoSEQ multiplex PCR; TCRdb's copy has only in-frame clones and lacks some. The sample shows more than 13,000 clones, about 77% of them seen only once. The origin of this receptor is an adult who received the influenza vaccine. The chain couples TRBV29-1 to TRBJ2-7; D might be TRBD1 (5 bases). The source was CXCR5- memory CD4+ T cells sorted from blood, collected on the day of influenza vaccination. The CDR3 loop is CSVAFQGKQYF. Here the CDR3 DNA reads TGCAGCGTTGCTTTCCAGGGTAAGCAGTACTTC.